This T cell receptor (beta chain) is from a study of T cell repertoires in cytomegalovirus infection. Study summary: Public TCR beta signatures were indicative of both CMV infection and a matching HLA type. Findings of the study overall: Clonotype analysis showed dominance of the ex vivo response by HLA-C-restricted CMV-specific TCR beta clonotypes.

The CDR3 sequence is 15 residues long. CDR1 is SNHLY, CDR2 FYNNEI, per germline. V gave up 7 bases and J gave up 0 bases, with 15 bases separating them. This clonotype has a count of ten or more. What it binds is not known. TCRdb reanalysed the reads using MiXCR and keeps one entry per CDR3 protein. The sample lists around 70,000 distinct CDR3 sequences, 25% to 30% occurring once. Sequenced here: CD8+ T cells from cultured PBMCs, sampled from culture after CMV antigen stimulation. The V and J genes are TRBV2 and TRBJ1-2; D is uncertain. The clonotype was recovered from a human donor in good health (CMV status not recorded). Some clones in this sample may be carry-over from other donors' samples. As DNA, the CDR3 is TGTGCCAGCACCCATTGGTTAGGAGCTAACTATGGCTACACCTTC. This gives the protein CASTHWLGANYGYTF.